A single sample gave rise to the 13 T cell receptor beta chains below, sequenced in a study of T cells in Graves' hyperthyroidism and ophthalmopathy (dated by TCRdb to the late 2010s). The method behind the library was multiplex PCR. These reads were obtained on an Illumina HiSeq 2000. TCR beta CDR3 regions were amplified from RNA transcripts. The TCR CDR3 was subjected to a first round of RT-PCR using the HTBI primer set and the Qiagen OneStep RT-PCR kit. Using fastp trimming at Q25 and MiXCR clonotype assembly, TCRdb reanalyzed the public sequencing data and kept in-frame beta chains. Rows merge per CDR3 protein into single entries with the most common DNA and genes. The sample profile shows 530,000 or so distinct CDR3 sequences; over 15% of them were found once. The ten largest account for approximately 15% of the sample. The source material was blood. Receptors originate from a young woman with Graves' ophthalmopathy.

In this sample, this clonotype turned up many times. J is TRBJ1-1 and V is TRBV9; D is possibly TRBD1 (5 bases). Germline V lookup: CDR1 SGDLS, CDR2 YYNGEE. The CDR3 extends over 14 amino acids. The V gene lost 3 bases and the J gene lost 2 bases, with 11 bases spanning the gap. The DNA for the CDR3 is TGTGCCAGCAGCGAGGGACCCAAAAACACTGAAGCTTTCTTT. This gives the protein CASSEGPKNTEAFF.

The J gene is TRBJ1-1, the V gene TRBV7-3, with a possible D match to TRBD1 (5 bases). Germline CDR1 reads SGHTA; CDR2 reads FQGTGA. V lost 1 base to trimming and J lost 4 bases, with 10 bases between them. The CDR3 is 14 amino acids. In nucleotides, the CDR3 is TGTGCCAGCAGCTTAATCGGGGACGGCACTGAAGCTTTCTTT. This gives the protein CASSLIGDGTEAFF.

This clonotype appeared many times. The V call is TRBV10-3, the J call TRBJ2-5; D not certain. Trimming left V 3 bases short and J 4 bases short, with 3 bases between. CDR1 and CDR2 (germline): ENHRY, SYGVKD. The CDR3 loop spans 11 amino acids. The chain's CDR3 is CAISDGETQYF. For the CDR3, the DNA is TGTGCCATCAGTGACGGAGAGACCCAGTACTTC.

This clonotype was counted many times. CDR3 loop: CASSPRQHTGELFF. The CDR3, as DNA: TGTGCCAGCTCACCCCGGCAGCACACCGGGGAGCTGTTTTTT. The chain uses TRBV18 and TRBJ2-2; D is unresolved. V dropped 3 bases and J dropped 3 bases, with 8 bases sitting between them. This CDR3 has 14 residues. Germline values: CDR1 KGHSH, CDR2 LQKENI.

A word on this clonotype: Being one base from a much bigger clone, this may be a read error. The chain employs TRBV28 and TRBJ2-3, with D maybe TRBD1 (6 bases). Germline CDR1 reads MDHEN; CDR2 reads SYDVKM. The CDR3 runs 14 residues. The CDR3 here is CAGSSAGVTDTQYF. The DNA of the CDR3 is TGTGCCGGCAGTTCAGCAGGGGTCACAGATACGCAGTATTTT. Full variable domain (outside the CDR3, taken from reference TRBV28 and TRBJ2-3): DVKVTQSSRYLVKRTGEKVFLECVQDMDHENMFWYRQDPGLGLRLIYFSYDVKMKEKGDIPEGYSVSREKKERFSLILESASTNQTSMYLCAGSSAGVTDTQYFGPGTRLTVL.

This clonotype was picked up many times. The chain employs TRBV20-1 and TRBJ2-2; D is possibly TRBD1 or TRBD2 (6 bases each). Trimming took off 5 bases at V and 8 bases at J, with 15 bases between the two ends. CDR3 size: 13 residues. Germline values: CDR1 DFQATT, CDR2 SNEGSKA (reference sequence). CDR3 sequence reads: CSAESPGAGELFF. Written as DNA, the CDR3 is TGCAGTGCTGAAAGTCCGGGGGCAGGGGAGCTGTTTTTT.

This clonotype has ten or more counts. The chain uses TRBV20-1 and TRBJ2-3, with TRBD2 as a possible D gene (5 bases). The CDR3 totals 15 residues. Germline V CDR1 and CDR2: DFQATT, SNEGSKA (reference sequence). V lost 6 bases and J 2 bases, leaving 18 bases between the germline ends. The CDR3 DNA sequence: TGCAGTGCCCCGCCCCCAGCGGCCCTCACAGATACGCAGTATTTT. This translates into CSAPPPAALTDTQYF.

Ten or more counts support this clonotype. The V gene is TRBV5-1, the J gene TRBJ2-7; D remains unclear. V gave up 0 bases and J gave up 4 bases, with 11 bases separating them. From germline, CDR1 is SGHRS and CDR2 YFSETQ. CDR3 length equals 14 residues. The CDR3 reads CASSLGGGLYEQYF. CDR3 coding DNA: TGCGCCAGCAGCTTGGGCGGTGGCCTTTACGAGCAGTACTTC.

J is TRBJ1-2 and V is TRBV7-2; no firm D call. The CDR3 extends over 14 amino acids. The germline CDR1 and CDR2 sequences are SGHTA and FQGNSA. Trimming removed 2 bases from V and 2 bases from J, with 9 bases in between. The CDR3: CASSLIPANYGYTF. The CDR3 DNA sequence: TGTGCCAGCAGCTTAATACCCGCAAACTATGGCTACACCTTC.

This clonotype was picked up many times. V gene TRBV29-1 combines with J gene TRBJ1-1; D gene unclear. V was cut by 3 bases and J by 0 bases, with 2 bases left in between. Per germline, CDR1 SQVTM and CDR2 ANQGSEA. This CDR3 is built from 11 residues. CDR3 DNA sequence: TGCAGCGTTGAGATGAACACTGAAGCTTTCTTT. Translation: CSVEMNTEAFF.

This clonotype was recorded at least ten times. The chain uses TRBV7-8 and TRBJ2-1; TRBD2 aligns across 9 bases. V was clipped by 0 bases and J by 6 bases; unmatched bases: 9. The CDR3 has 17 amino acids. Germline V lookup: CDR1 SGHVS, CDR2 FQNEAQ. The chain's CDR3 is CASSLARAGGTFNEQFF. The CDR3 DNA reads TGTGCCAGCAGCTTAGCGAGAGCGGGAGGAACCTTCAATGAGCAGTTCTTC.

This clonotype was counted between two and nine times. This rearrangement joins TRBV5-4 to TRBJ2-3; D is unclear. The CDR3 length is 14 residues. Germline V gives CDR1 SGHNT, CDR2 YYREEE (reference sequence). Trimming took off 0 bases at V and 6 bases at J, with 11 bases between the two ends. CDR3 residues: CASSLEIGSDTQYF. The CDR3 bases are TGTGCCAGCAGCTTGGAAATCGGCTCTGATACGCAGTATTTT.

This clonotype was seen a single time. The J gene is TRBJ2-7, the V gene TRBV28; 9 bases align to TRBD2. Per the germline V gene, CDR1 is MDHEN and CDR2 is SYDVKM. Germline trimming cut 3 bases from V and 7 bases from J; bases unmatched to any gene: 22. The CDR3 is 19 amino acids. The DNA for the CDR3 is TGTGCCAGCAGTTTTCTAGCGGGGTACACCGGGCCCGGCGCGGCTGAGCAGTACTTC. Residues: CASSFLAGYTGPGAAEQYF. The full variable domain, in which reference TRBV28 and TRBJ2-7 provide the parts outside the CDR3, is DVKVTQSSRYLVKRTGEKVFLECVQDMDHENMFWYRQDPGLGLRLIYFSYDVKMKEKGDIPEGYSVSREKKERFSLILESASTNQTSMYLCASSFLAGYTGPGAAEQYFGPGTRLTVT.